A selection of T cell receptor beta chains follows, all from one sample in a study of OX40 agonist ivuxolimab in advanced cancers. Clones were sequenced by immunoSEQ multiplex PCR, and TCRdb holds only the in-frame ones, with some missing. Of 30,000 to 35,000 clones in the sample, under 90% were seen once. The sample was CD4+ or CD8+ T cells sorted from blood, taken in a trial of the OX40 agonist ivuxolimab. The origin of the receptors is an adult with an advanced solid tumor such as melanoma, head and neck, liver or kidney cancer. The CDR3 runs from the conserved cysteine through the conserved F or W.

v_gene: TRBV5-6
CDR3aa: CASSFYGTGISYEQYF

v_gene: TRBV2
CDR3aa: CASTYGTEGYSPLHF

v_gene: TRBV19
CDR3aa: CASSGPRPPGNTEAFF

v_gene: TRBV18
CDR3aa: CASSQGSGNTIYF

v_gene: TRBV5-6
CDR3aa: CASSLRRVGSWQPQHF

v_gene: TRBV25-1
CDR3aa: CASSAGTTYGYTF

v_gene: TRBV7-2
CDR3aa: CASSFSGKYNEQFF

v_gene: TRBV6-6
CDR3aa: CASSFGGQSNNEQFF

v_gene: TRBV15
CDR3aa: CATSELRTGGKSGELFF

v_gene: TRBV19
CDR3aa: CTTGTRNTIYF

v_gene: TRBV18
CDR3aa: CASSPTRDTQYF

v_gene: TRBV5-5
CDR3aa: CASRALGLQNTQYF

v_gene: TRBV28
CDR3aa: CASSLPPDRHSQVSF

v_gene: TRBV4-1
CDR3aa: CASSQGTDPRGNQPQHF

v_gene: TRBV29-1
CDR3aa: CSVLMNVGGAGYTF

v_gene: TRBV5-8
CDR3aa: CASSFGGGNEKLFF

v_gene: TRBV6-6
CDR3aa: CASSYRGGNTIYF

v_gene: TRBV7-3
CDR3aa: CASSPGQGTDTQYF

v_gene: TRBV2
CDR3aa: CASSLGQADLF

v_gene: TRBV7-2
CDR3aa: CASSSNPAGETQYF

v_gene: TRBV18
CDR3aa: CASSPRTSLDTGELFF

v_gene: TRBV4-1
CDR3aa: CASKQGGGTDTQYF

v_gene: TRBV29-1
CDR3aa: CSVGGGLISYGYTF

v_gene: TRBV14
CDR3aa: CASSQGLSRGLAFF

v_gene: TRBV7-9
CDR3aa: CASSLGFYDTQYF

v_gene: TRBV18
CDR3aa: CASSRQGDNYGYTF

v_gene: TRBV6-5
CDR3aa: CASSYLGLADEQFF

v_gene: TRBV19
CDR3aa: CASSKDRGETQYF

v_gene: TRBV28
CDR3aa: CASSLVQGRDEKLFF

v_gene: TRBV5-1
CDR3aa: CASSLAPEHTEAFF

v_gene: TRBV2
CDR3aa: CASSEEASRRYGYTF

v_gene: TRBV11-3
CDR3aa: CASSLGDRSYEQYF

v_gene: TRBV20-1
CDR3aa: CSAARDSEAFF

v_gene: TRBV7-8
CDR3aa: CASSLMPGDYEQYF

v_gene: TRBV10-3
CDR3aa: CASVDAPGNTIYF

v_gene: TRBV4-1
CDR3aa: CASSQPGNSNQPQHF

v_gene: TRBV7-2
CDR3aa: CASSPHGGETQYF

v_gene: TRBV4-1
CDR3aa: CASSLRRGSPHEQYF

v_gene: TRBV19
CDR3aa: CASSIDPGTATYEQYF

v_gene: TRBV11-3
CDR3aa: CARRGPRKQYF

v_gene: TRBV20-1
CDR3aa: CSATTQETQYF

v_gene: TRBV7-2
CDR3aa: CASSLPDSGNTIYF

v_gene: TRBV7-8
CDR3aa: CASSRATGQTEAFF

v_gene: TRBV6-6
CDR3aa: CASSYSFGPSYEQYF

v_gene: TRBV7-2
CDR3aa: CASSQTTGESGYTF

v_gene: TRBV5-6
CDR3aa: CASSLLGERANEKLFF

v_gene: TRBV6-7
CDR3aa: CASSDPAGATYNEQFF

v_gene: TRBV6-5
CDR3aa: CASSYSYVTGELFF

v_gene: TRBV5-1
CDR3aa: CASSWTGGRDTQYF

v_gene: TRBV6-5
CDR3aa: CASSSGTGANTGELFF